Each of the 8 T cell receptor beta chains below was sequenced from the same sample in a study of CD8+ T cells in alopecia areata. Once RNA had been extracted, it was reverse transcribed into cDNA to act as the sequencing template. TCRdb's copy holds only in-frame clones and misses some; the assay was immunoSEQ multiplex PCR. The table includes about 180,000 clones, 50% to 70% detected once. The input for sequencing was CD4+ T cells sorted from blood, taken at week 0. These receptors all stem from a human donor with alopecia areata.

CDR3: CAWIRDEGYGYTF. CDR3 coding DNA: TGTGCCTGGATAAGGGACGAGGGCTATGGCTACACCTTC. The chain is built from TRBV30 and TRBJ1-2; weak D call: TRBD1 (5 bases). The CDR3 has 13 amino acids. Germline V CDR1 and CDR2: GTSNPN, SVGIG (reference sequence). V lost 4 bases and J 4 bases, leaving 13 bases between the germline ends.

The rearrangement joins TRBV15 to TRBJ2-3; 9 bases align to TRBD2. The V segment lost 9 bases and the J segment 1 base; nucleotides outside the gene matches: 5. This CDR3 comprises 14 residues. The V gene's germline CDR1 is LNHNV and CDR2 YYDKDF (reference sequence). CDR3 region: CATKRGERTDTQYF. The CDR3 nucleotides read TGTGCCACAAAGCGGGGGGAGCGCACAGATACGCAGTATTTT.

To note about this clone: Other DNA sequences in this specimen translate into the identical CDR3. The rearrangement uses TRBV11-2 and TRBJ2-3; D ambiguous. The V gene lost 0 bases and the J gene lost 6 bases, with 4 bases spanning the gap. From germline, CDR1 is SGHAT and CDR2 FQNNGV. The CDR3 totals 12 residues. The CDR3 loop is CASSLEADTQYF. CDR3 sequence (DNA): TGTGCCAGCAGCTTAGAGGCGGATACGCAGTATTTT.

This chain uses TRBV7-3 with TRBJ2-6; D is unclear. CDR1 is SGHTA and CDR2 is FQGTGA in the germline V gene. This CDR3 has 15 residues. The V end lost 5 bases, the J end lost 2 bases, and 10 bases lay between the germline ends. CDR3 in DNA: TGTGCCAGCAGCCCCGAGACGCCTGGGGCCAACGTCCTGACTTTC. This codes for CASSPETPGANVLTF.

This clone was seen a single time. The CDR3 here is CASSHIQISGANVLTF. CDR3 sequence (DNA): TGCGCCAGCAGCCATATACAGATCTCTGGGGCCAACGTCCTGACTTTC. The rearrangement links TRBV4-3 to TRBJ2-6, with D unclear. Per the germline V gene, CDR1 is LGHNA and CDR2 is YSLEER. This CDR3 has 16 amino acids. Trimming removed 3 bases at V and 0 bases at J, with 9 bases between.

This rearrangement joins TRBV30 to TRBJ1-2; D may be TRBD1 (5 bases). The V and J ends lost 0 bases and 8 bases respectively, with 16 bases between them. Germline V CDR1 and CDR2: GTSNPN, SVGIG (reference sequence). This CDR3 is 14 amino acids long. The CDR3 sequence: CAWSVALGDHGYTF. The CDR3 DNA follows: TGTGCCTGGAGTGTAGCTTTAGGGGATCACGGCTACACCTTC.

This clone was picked up a small number of times. The rearrangement links TRBV2 to TRBJ2-7; a weak D match, TRBD1 (5 bases). The germline V gene has CDR1 SNHLY and CDR2 FYNNEI. The CDR3 length is 17 residues. With 2 bases removed from V and 0 bases from J, the gap between germline ends came to 17 bases. Here the CDR3 DNA reads TGTGCCAGCAGTGAAAGACCAACAGGCTACCGCTCCTACGAGCAGTACTTC. Its translation: CASSERPTGYRSYEQYF.

This clone was seen a single time. The J gene is TRBJ1-5, the V gene TRBV30; D is perhaps TRBD1 (6 bases). Germline-derived CDR1 and CDR2 are GTSNPN and SVGIG (reference sequence). This CDR3 contains 13 residues. V was trimmed by 4 bases and J by 2 bases, leaving 9 bases between them. The CDR3 loop reads CAWTGGGNQPQHF. CDR3 DNA sequence: TGTGCCTGGACCGGGGGCGGCAATCAGCCCCAGCATTTT. The full variable domain, its missing parts supplied by reference TRBV30 and TRBJ1-5, is SQTIHQWPATLVQPVGSPLSLECTVEGTSNPNLYWYRQAAGRGLQLLFYSVGIGQISSEVPQNLSASRPQDRQFILSSKKLLLSDSGFYLCAWTGGGNQPQHFGDGTRLSIL.